The 13 T cell receptor beta chains given below trace back to one sample, sequenced in a study of CD8+ T cells in alopecia areata (dated 2018 in TCRdb). The receptor library was made with the immunoSEQ multiplex PCR assay. RNA was extracted from all samples and reverse transcribed into cDNA as template for TCR sequencing. Imported from immuneACCESS, the table was reduced by TCRdb to in-frame sequences with V and J called. These copies leave out some clones; in studies compared against another copy, an unresolved V gene accounts for under half, and the cause of the remainder is not known. The sample contains about 42,000 clones, 50% to 70% of them found a single time. The top ten clonotypes cover about a fifth of the sample. The time point label on this specimen signifies: less than five weeks on oral tofacitinib. The sample's treatment or condition label, decoded: oral pan-JAK inhibitor, 5-10 mg twice daily.

The specimen comprised CD8+ T cells sorted from blood, sampled at week 4, from a patient treated with tofacitinib. The receptors come from a human donor with alopecia areata.

This chain links TRBV4-3 with TRBJ2-7; 7 nucleotides match TRBD2. Germline trimming cut 0 bases from V and 0 bases from J; bases unmatched to any gene: 2. Looked up from germline, CDR1 is LGHNA and CDR2 is YSLEER. The CDR3 contains 15 residues. The CDR3 coding sequence is TGCGCCAGCAGCCAAGATATAGCGGGCTCCTACGAGCAGTACTTC. Residues: CASSQDIAGSYEQYF.

This clone came up a few times. The chain links TRBV11-3 to TRBJ1-4; D unresolved. The CDR3 is made up of 17 amino acids. V dropped 0 bases and J dropped 4 bases, with 15 bases sitting between them. The V gene's germline CDR1 is SGHNT and CDR2 YENEEA. The CDR3 DNA sequence: TGTGCCAGCAGCTTAGATCCACCGACACGGAGTAATGAAAAACTGTTTTTT. It encodes CASSLDPPTRSNEKLFF.

The chain links TRBV7-9 to TRBJ1-2, with D perhaps matching TRBD1 (6 bases). Trimming shortened V by 5 bases and J by 4 bases, and 17 bases separated the two germline ends. CDR3 size: 15 residues. The germline V gene encodes CDR1 SEHNR and CDR2 FQNEAQ (reference sequence). The CDR3 DNA reads as TGTGCCAGCAGCGAACAGGGTCTACCGCTCTATGGCTACACCTTC. Residues: CASSEQGLPLYGYTF.

The chain employs TRBV12-5 and TRBJ2-7, with 7 positions matching TRBD2. The CDR3 sequence is 10 residues long. Germline loops: CDR1 LGHNT, CDR2 FRNRAP. V shed 9 bases and J 13 bases; nucleotides not matched to a gene: 9. In nucleotides, the CDR3 is TGTGCTAGCTACGACGGGGGGTTCTACTTC. Its protein is CASYDGGFYF.

This chain links TRBV29-1 with TRBJ2-2; D ambiguous. CDR1 and CDR2 (germline): SQVTM, ANQGSEA. Trimming cost V 4 bases and J 7 bases, with 10 bases left between them. The CDR3 has 12 amino acids. The CDR3 DNA reads TGCAGCGTTGGAAGGGATGTCGGGGAGCTGTTTTTT. This gives the protein CSVGRDVGELFF.

This chain connects TRBV2 to TRBJ2-2; D not certain. CDR1 SNHLY and CDR2 FYNNEI come from the germline V gene. The CDR3 runs to 11 residues. The germline V and J ends were trimmed by 6 bases and 5 bases, with 4 bases remaining between them. The chain's CDR3 is CASRSTGELFF. The CDR3 nucleotides are TGTGCCAGCAGATCAACCGGGGAGCTGTTTTTT.

The J gene is TRBJ1-1, the V gene TRBV9; D call uncertain. CDR3 length equals 12 residues. CDR1 is SGDLS, CDR2 YYNGEE, per germline. Trimming took off 4 bases at V and 6 bases at J, with 10 bases between the two ends. The CDR3 sequence is CASSPRPAEAFF. The CDR3 coding sequence is TGTGCCAGCAGCCCTCGGCCCGCTGAAGCTTTCTTT. The full variable domain, in which reference TRBV9 and TRBJ1-1 provide the parts outside the CDR3, is DSGVTQTPKHLITATGQRVTLRCSPRSGDLSVYWYQQSLDQGLQFLIQYYNGEERAKGNILERFSAQQFPDLHSELNLSSLELGDSALYFCASSPRPAEAFFGQGTRLTVV.

Relative to its sample, this clone is medium-sized. J is TRBJ1-5 and V is TRBV7-2, with D maybe TRBD1 (5 bases). Trimming took 5 bases from V and 4 from J, leaving 21 bases between them. The CDR3 is 17 amino acids. The germline CDR1 and CDR2 sequences are SGHTA and FQGNSA. The CDR3 DNA reads TGTGCCAGCAGCGCCCGGGACGGCATAGGAGGAAATCAGCCCCAGCATTTT. Its translation: CASSARDGIGGNQPQHF.

V usage is TRBV29-1 and J usage is TRBJ2-1; 7 bases line up with TRBD1. With 4 bases clipped from V and 5 bases from J, the junction kept 5 bases outside the gene matches. The CDR3 has 13 amino acids. Germline V CDR1 and CDR2: SQVTM, ANQGSEA. CDR3 in amino acids: CSVGGGLNNEQFF. The CDR3 DNA is TGCAGCGTTGGAGGGGGCCTCAACAATGAGCAGTTCTTC.

The chain joins TRBV4-1 to TRBJ2-1; 7 nucleotides match TRBD2. The CDR3 consists of 16 residues. Looked up from germline, CDR1 is MGHRA and CDR2 is YSYEKL. The trim removed 0 bases at V and 3 bases at J, leaving 5 bases unmatched. DNA of the CDR3: TGCGCCAGCAGCCAAGAACCAGCGGGGTACTACAATGAGCAGTTCTTC. Translating it yields CASSQEPAGYYNEQFF.

This clone was recorded a few times. The rearrangement joins TRBV7-2 to TRBJ2-7; 7 bases line up with TRBD2. Trimming removed 5 bases from V and 7 bases from J; junction bases left unmatched: 5. From germline, CDR1 is SGHTA and CDR2 FQGNSA. There are 12 residues in the CDR3. The CDR3 nucleotides read TGTGCCAGCAGCAAGACTAGCAGGGAGCAGTACTTC. Protein sequence: CASSKTSREQYF.

This clone was seen only once. The V gene is TRBV27, the J gene TRBJ1-5; weak D call: TRBD1 (5 bases). The CDR3 consists of 13 residues. V lost 5 bases and J 7 bases, leaving 12 bases between the germline ends. CDR1 and CDR2 (germline): MNHEY, SMNVEV (reference sequence). CDR3 bases: TGTGCCAGCAGTGGGGACGGTGAGCAGCCCCAGCATTTT. Translated: CASSGDGEQPQHF.

The V gene is TRBV19, the J gene TRBJ1-6; D is unclear. The CDR3 has 13 residues. In germline, CDR1 is LNHDA, CDR2 SQIVND (reference sequence). V was cut by 3 bases and J by 7 bases, with 7 bases left in between. The CDR3 region is CASSIAGNSPLHF. The DNA for the CDR3 is TGTGCCAGTAGTATTGCTGGGAATTCACCCCTCCACTTT.